This T cell receptor beta chain was found in a study of blood T cells in healthy people across ages. The CDR3 contains 15 residues. Germline V lookup: CDR1 MGHDK, CDR2 SYGVNS. Trimming took 5 bases from V and 1 from J, leaving 14 bases between them. Together with a sample-barcoded 5' primer, a J-beta primer mix was included in a second PCR lasting about 7 to 12 cycles. From the 5' RACE reads, TCRdb called clonotypes with MiXCR, one entry per CDR3 protein. In the table there are 550,000 to 650,000 distinct CDR3 sequences, around 31% of which are singletons. Every donor provided around 10 milliliters of peripheral blood. Isolation yielded PBMCs, at least 7 million per sample, in every case.

This chain links TRBV25-1 with TRBJ1-1, with D perhaps matching TRBD1 (5 bases). The TCR comes from a woman aged 80 or over in good health. Sequences were obtained from blood. CDR3 residues: CASSRQYQQNTEAFF. CDR3 DNA: TGTGCCAGCAGTCGACAGTATCAGCAGAACACTGAAGCTTTCTTT.